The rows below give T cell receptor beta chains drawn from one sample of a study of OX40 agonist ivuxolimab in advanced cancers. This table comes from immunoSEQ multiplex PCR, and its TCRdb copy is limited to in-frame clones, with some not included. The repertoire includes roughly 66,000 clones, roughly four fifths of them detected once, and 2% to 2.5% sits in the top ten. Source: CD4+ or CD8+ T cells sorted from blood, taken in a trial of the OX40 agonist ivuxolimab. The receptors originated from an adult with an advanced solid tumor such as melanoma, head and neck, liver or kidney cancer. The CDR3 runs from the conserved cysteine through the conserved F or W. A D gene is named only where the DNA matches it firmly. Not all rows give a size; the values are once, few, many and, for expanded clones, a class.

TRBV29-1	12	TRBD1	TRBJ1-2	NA	CSVWTGSGGYTF	TGCAGCGTTTGGACAGGATCAGGTGGCTACACCTTC
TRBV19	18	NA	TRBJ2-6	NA	CASSTTGFRGSGANVLTF	TGTGCCAGTAGTACCACAGGGTTCCGGGGCTCTGGGGCCAACGTCCTGACTTTC
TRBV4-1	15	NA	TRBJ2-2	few	CASSQAAANTGELFF	TGCGCCAGCAGCCAAGCAGCAGCGAACACCGGGGAGCTGTTTTTT
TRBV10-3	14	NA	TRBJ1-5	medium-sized	CAISEAASRQPQHF	TGTGCCATCAGTGAGGCGGCGTCCCGACAGCCCCAGCATTTT
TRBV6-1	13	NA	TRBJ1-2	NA	CASSDGVLAVYTF	TGTGCCAGCAGTGACGGGGTTTTGGCTGTGTACACCTTC
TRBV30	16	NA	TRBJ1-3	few	CAWWVNHRGSGNTIYF	TGTGCCTGGTGGGTAAATCACCGGGGCTCTGGAAACACCATATATTTT
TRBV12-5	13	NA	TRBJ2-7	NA	CASGHGRAYEQYF	TGTGCTAGTGGCCACGGTAGAGCCTACGAGCAGTACTTC
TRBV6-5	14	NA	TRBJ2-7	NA	CASSDRRFTYEQYF	TGTGCCAGCAGTGACAGAAGGTTCACCTACGAGCAGTACTTC
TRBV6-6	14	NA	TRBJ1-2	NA	CASTHNAQGKGYTF	TGTGCCAGCACCCATAACGCCCAGGGCAAAGGCTACACCTTC
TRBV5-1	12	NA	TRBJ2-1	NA	CASSLVRNEQFF	TGCGCCAGCAGCTTGGTCCGGAATGAGCAGTTCTTC